Included here is one T cell receptor beta chain sequence, with context. Its antigen is still unknown. This CDR3 spans 14 amino acids. Germline V gene lookup returns CDR1 MNHNS and CDR2 SASEGT. V gave up 6 bases and J gave up 0 bases, with 9 bases separating them. Library preparation (for TCRbeta) was performed with unique molecular identifiers. TCRdb recomputed calls from the PCR reads with MiXCR, one row per CDR3 protein. Among approximately 290,000 distinct CDR3 sequences, around 10% were seen once, and the ten largest hold roughly a quarter. This specimen comes from a study of T-cell reconstitution after alpha-beta-depleted transplantation in children. General study points: High day-60 TCRbeta diversity in some patients came from surviving recipient T cells and thymic progenitors. After one year, T-cell counts and TCRbeta diversity mostly came from new T cells. Approximately two months post-transplant, alpha-beta T cells reportedly originated from several hundred expanded graft clones.

The V call is TRBV6-1, the J call TRBJ2-4; D not resolved. The source was peripheral blood, collected 180 days after TCRalphabeta/CD19-depleted stem cell transplant. The TCR was taken from a male patient between 2 and 10 years old who had a stem cell transplant for chronic granulomatous disease, so the T cells may come from the graft donor. The CDR3: CASRGPLAKNIQYF. CDR3 coding DNA: TGTGCCAGCAGAGGACCTTTAGCCAAAAACATTCAGTACTTC.